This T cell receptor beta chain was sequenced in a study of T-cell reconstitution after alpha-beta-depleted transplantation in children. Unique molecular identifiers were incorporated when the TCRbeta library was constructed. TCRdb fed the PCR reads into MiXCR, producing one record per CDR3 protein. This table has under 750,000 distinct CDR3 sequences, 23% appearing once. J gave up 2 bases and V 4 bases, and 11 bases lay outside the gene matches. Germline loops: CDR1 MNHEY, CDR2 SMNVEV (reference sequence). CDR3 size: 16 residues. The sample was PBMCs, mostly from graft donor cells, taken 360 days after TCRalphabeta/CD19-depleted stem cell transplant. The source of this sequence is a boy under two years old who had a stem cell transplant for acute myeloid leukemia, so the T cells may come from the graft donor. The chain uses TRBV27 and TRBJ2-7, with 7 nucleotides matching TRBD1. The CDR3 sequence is CASSSALTGTPYEQYF. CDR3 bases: TGTGCCAGCAGTTCAGCCCTGACAGGGACCCCCTACGAGCAGTACTTC.